The 5 T cell receptor beta chains below all came from one sample that was sequenced in a study of T cells in Graves' hyperthyroidism and ophthalmopathy. RNA transcripts were the template for amplifying TCR beta CDR3 regions. Initially, a first-round RT-PCR of the TCR CDR3 employed the HTBI primer set. MiXCR was run by TCRdb on the multiplex PCR reads, yielding one entry per CDR3 protein. The sample holds 620,000 or so distinct CDR3 sequences, about 15% seen once. The sequenced sample was blood. These receptors were obtained from a woman aged 50 to 60 with Graves' ophthalmopathy.

This clonotype has more than one count but fewer than ten. The genes are TRBV28 and TRBJ2-7; 8 nucleotides match TRBD2. The V and J ends lost 7 bases and 3 bases, in that order; junction bases with no gene match: 5. This CDR3 comprises 13 residues. The V gene's germline CDR1 is MDHEN and CDR2 SYDVKM. CDR3 sequence: CASTPGGGYEQYF. The CDR3 DNA is TGTGCCAGCACCCCGGGAGGGGGCTACGAGCAGTACTTC.

This chain joins TRBV10-3 and TRBJ1-2; the match to TRBD1 covers 7 bases. V lost 4 bases to trimming and J lost 4 bases; unmatched junction nucleotides: 6. The CDR3 is made up of 14 amino acids. From germline, CDR1 is ENHRY and CDR2 SYGVKD. CDR3 amino acids: CAISGSGTVYGYTF. In DNA, the CDR3 is TGTGCCATCAGTGGGTCCGGGACAGTCTATGGCTACACCTTC.

This clonotype appeared a few times. The gene calls are TRBV27 and TRBJ1-6; the D is unclear. Germline V gene data show CDR1 as MNHEY and CDR2 as SMNVEV (reference sequence). Trimming shortened V by 0 bases and J by 8 bases, and 17 bases separated the two germline ends. This CDR3 is built from 17 residues. The CDR3 DNA reads as TGTGCCAGCAGTTTATCCCCAACGAGCTTTGGGCATTCACCCCTCCACTTT. Translation gives CASSLSPTSFGHSPLHF.

This clonotype was observed at least ten times. The gene calls are TRBV5-1 and TRBJ2-7, with D possibly matching TRBD2 (5 bases). Per germline, CDR1 SGHRS and CDR2 YFSETQ. Trimming took off 0 bases at V and 6 bases at J, with 13 bases between the two ends. There are 14 residues in the CDR3. In DNA form, the CDR3 reads TGCGCCAGCAGCTTGGATCAGAGCGGCGGCGAGCAGTACTTC. Translation: CASSLDQSGGEQYF.

This clonotype was seen only a few times. The J gene is TRBJ2-2, the V gene TRBV7-2; 7 nucleotides align to TRBD2. This CDR3 has 15 amino acids. Germline V gene data show CDR1 as SGHTA and CDR2 as FQGNSA. The V gene end was trimmed by 5 bases and the J gene end by 6 bases; junction bases not matched to a gene: 9. The CDR3 coding sequence is TGTGCCAGCAGCCCAAGCGGGATGGCCGCCGGGGAGCTGTTTTTT. The encoded protein is CASSPSGMAAGELFF. The full variable domain, rest sourced from reference TRBV7-2 and TRBJ2-2, is GAGVSQSPSNKVTEKGKDVELRCDPISGHTALYWYRQSLGQGLEFLIYFQGNSAPDKSGLPSDRFSAERTGGSVSTLTIQRTQQEDSAVYLCASSPSGMAAGELFFGEGSRLTVL.